This T cell receptor (beta chain) was captured by sequencing in a study of neurological immune-mediated disorders. This clonotype was counted at least ten times. Time point specified: longitudinal time-point 1 (baseline). TCRdb reanalysed the 5' RACE reads using MiXCR and keeps one entry per CDR3 protein. The sample has approximately 37,000 distinct CDR3 sequences; 3.2% are singletons. The germline V gene encodes CDR1 SGHTA and CDR2 FQGNSA. The CDR3 consists of 13 residues. Trimming shortened V by 1 base and J by 1 base, and 4 bases separated the two germline ends. The receptor was isolated from a woman aged 60-70 years with multiple sclerosis. The specimen sequenced was PBMCs. The rearrangement links TRBV7-2 to TRBJ1-1; D not certain. The CDR3 loop reads CASSLEGNTEAFF. CDR3 coding DNA: TGTGCCAGCAGCTTAGAGGGGAACACTGAAGCTTTCTTT.